Included here is one T cell receptor beta chain sequence, with context. V lost 4 bases, J lost 3 bases, and 4 bases lay in between. Germline V gene sequence: CDR1 MDHEN, CDR2 SYDVKM. CDR3 length: 11 amino acids. In the study's own analysis: Quantification of nucleated cells was approximated via reference gene primer amplification. The data were produced by immunoSEQ multiplex PCR, yet TCRdb's version contains in-frame clones alone and is incomplete. V and J calls plus clone size are reproduced from that table; the DNA served to infer D and trimming. The data contain roughly 200,000 clones, around 83% of them singletons. The data belong to a study of blood T cell repertoires in COVID-19. The overall study: T cells, B-cell-depleted T cells, or PBMCs provided the cDNA or gDNA that served as material.

V usage is TRBV28 and J usage is TRBJ2-7; no reliable D call. The specimen sequenced was peripheral blood. The sequence was collected from a human donor in a cohort sampled during active COVID-19. The CDR3 here is CASSSNYEQYF. The CDR3 DNA is TGTGCCAGCAGTTCCAACTACGAGCAGTACTTC.